Shown below are 2 T cell receptor beta chains from a single sample sequenced in a study of siplizumab effects on memory and regulatory T cells. Generated by immunoSEQ multiplex PCR, the TCRdb table keeps only in-frame clones and is missing some. Here the sample spans approximately 65,000 clones, over 65% being singletons. The sample was memory CD4+ T cells sorted from blood. These TCRs come from a human donor in good health.

V gene TRBV6-1 combines with J gene TRBJ1-4, with D possibly TRBD1 on 5 matching bases. Germline V gives CDR1 MNHNS, CDR2 SASEGT. The length of the CDR3 is 15 residues. The ends were cut back, 10 bases at V and 0 bases at J, with 15 bases in the middle. The CDR3 nucleotides are TGTGCCACACAGTGGGGGGTTGCAACTAATGAAAAACTGTTTTTT. It is translated as CATQWGVATNEKLFF.

The rearrangement uses TRBV5-6 and TRBJ2-7; 7 nucleotides match TRBD1. This CDR3 region has 14 residues. Losses at the gene ends were 0 bases for V and 3 bases for J; bases not matched to a gene: 3. Germline CDR1 and CDR2: SGHDT and YYEEEE. The DNA for the CDR3 is TGTGCCAGCAGCTTGGGACAGGGTAGCTACGAGCAGTACTTC. It encodes CASSLGQGSYEQYF.